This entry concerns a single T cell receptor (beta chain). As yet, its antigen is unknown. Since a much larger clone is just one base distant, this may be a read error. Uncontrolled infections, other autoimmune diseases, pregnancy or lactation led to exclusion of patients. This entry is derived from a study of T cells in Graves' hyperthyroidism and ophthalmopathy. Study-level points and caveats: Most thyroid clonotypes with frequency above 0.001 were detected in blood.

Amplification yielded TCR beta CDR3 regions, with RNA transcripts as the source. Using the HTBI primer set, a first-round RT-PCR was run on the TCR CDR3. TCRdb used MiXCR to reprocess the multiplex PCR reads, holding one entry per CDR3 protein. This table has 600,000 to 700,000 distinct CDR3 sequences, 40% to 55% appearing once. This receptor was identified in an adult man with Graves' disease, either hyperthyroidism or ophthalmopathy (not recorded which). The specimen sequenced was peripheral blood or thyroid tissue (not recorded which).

Written as DNA, the CDR3 is TGCGCCAGGATGAGGGGAGACACAATGAACACTGAAGCTTTCTTT. It is translated as CARMRGDTMNTEAFF. The V gene is TRBV5-1, the J gene TRBJ1-1, with a weak D call TRBD1 (5 bases). Germline V gives CDR1 SGHRS, CDR2 YFSETQ. The CDR3 is 15 residues long. Trimming removed 8 bases at V and 0 bases at J, with 17 bases between.